A selection of T cell receptor beta chains follows, all from one sample in a study of CD4 T cells in relation to SARS-CoV-2 and coronaviruses. Only in-frame clones appear in the TCRdb table, and some are missing; sequencing was by immunoSEQ multiplex PCR. Here the sample spans around 56,000 clones, 86% being singletons. The sequenced sample consisted of memory CD4+ T cells from PBMCs. These receptors were obtained from a human donor in good health. Each CDR3 is given with its conserved first and last residue. The order of the fields is J gene, CDR3 length, V gene, clone size, D gene, CDR3 protein, CDR3 DNA. The D gene is left open where the match is weak. Size is stated for part of the rows, as once, few or many counts, or as a class when the clone is expanded.

>TRBJ1-5|14|TRBV28|once|NA
CASRDTRSNQPQHF
TGTGCCAGCAGGGATACAAGGAGCAATCAGCCCCAGCATTTT
>TRBJ1-2|15|TRBV3-1/TRBV3-2|NA|NA
CASSQDFGSSYGYTF
TGTGCCAGCAGCCAAGATTTCGGGTCTAGCTATGGCTACACCTTC
>TRBJ1-2|12|TRBV5-8|NA|NA
CASSFLENGYTF
TGTGCCAGCAGCTTTCTGGAAAATGGCTACACCTTC
>TRBJ2-3|14|TRBV5-1|NA|NA
CASSLAPRVDTQYF
TGCGCCAGCAGCTTGGCCCCCAGGGTCGATACGCAGTATTTT
>TRBJ1-2|15|TRBV4-1|NA|NA
CASSQFEDSALGYTF
TGCGCCAGCAGCCAATTTGAGGATTCCGCCCTGGGCTACACCTTC
>TRBJ2-3|15|TRBV14|NA|TRBD2
CASSHLAGGLDTQYF
TGTGCCAGCAGCCACTTAGCGGGAGGGCTGGATACGCAGTATTTT
>TRBJ2-1|16|TRBV7-3|NA|NA
CASSLLVLAEYNEQFF
TGTGCCAGCAGTCTACTCGTATTAGCGGAATACAATGAGCAGTTCTTC
>TRBJ2-7|14|TRBV7-9|NA|NA
CASSLRGALDEQYF
TGTGCCAGCAGCTTACGGGGGGCGCTCGACGAGCAGTACTTC
>TRBJ2-5|13|TRBV30|NA|TRBD2
CAGAIAGREAQYF
TGTGCCGGGGCGATAGCGGGAAGGGAGGCCCAGTACTTC
>TRBJ1-1|13|TRBV29-1|NA|TRBD1
CSVSGTVNTEAFF
TGCAGCGTTTCCGGGACAGTGAACACTGAAGCTTTCTTT
>TRBJ2-2|17|TRBV28|few|TRBD2
CASSSPTSGRKTGELFF
TGTGCCAGCAGTTCCCCTACTAGCGGGAGAAAAACCGGGGAGCTGTTTTTT
>TRBJ2-1|16|TRBV24-1|NA|TRBD2
CATSDFRTSGNNEQFF
TGTGCCACCAGTGATTTTAGGACTAGCGGTAACAATGAGCAGTTCTTC
>TRBJ1-1|14|TRBV6-5|NA|TRBD1
CALSRQGVNTEAFF
TGCGCTCTTAGTAGACAGGGTGTGAACACTGAAGCTTTCTTT
>TRBJ1-2|9|TRBV4-2|once|NA
CASSPPHSF
TGTGCCAGCAGCCCCCCTCATAGCTTC
>TRBJ1-2|15|TRBV30|NA|NA
CAWSVRGASNYGYTF
TGTGCCTGGAGTGTACGGGGGGCCTCTAACTATGGCTACACCTTC
>TRBJ2-6|15|TRBV30|NA|TRBD1
CAWGQGLSGANVLTF
TGTGCCTGGGGACAGGGGCTGTCAGGGGCCAACGTCCTGACTTTC
>TRBJ1-4|16|TRBV3-1/TRBV3-2|NA|NA
CASSQGAGRGNEKLFF
TGTGCCAGCAGCCAAGGCGCGGGCAGGGGCAATGAAAAACTGTTTTTT
>TRBJ1-4|15|TRBV11-3|NA|NA
CASSPGRVTNEKLFF
TGTGCCAGCAGCCCAGGCAGGGTAACTAATGAAAAACTGTTTTTT
>TRBJ2-2|16|TRBV28|few|TRBD1
CASSLDRPIGTGELFF
TGTGCCAGCAGTCTGGACAGGCCCATAGGGACCGGGGAGCTGTTTTTT
>TRBJ1-1|15|TRBV25-1|NA|TRBD1
CASSAYRGVNTEAFF
TGTGCCAGCAGTGCCTACAGGGGGGTGAACACTGAAGCTTTCTTT
>TRBJ1-1|15|TRBV18|NA|NA
CASSPPGPKNTEAFF
TGTGCCAGCTCACCACCGGGACCGAAGAACACTGAAGCTTTCTTT
>TRBJ1-4|14|TRBV6-5|NA|NA
CASSPGWGNEKLFF
TGTGCCAGCAGTCCAGGGTGGGGTAATGAAAAACTGTTTTTT